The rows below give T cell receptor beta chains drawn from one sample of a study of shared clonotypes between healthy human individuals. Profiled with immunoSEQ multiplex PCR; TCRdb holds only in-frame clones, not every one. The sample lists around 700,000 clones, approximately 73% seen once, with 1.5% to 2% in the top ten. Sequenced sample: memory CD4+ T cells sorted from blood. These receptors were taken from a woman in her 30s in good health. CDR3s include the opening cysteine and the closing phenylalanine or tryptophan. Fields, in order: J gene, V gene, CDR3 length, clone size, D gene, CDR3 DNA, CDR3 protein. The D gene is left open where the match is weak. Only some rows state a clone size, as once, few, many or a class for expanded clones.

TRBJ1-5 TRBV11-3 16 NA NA TGTGCCAGCAGCCCCCTGAGAGGAGGGCGCAAGTTGCCCCAGCATTTT CASSPLRGGRKLPQHF
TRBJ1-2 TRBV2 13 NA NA TGTGCCAGCAGTGGAGGGGATGGCTATGGCTACACCTTC CASSGGDGYGYTF
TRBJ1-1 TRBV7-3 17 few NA TGTGCCAGCAGCTTAAGGTCTAAGGGGCAGATTAACACTGAAGCTTTCTTT CASSLRSKGQINTEAFF
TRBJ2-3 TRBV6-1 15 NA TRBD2 TGTGCCAGCAGTCCTAGCGGGAGGAGCACAGATACGCAGTATTTT CASSPSGRSTDTQYF
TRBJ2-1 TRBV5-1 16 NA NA TGCGCCAGCAGCTTGGGGGCTATAAGCTCCTACAATGAGCAGTTCTTC CASSLGAISSYNEQFF
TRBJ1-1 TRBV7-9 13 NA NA TGTGCCAGCAGCGTACGGGGGGACACTGAAGCTTTCTTT CASSVRGDTEAFF
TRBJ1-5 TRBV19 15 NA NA TGTGCCAGTAGTATCTTCCCGGAGGGCAATCAGCCCCAGCATTTT CASSIFPEGNQPQHF
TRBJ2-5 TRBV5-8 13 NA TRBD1 TGTGCCAGCAGCCCTGGGACAGTAGAGACCCAGTACTTC CASSPGTVETQYF
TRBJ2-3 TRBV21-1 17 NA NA TGTGCCAGCAGCAAAGCTGAGCGGGGGAGTCTTGAGGATACGCAGTATTTT CASSKAERGSLEDTQYF
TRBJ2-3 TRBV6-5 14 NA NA TGTGCCAGCAGTTTTCAGGGCCGCACAGATACGCAGTATTTT CASSFQGRTDTQYF
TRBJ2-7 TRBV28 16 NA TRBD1 TGTGCCAGCAGCAAACGGCCGGGACAGCGGTACTACGAGCAGTACTTC CASSKRPGQRYYEQYF
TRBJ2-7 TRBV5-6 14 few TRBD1 TGTGCCAGCCAGACTACCGGGACAGTCTACGAGCAGTACTTC CASQTTGTVYEQYF
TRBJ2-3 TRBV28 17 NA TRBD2 TGTGCCAGCAAGGAGCGGTCGGGACTAGCAGAGAGCACCTCGCAGTATTTT CASKERSGLAESTSQYF
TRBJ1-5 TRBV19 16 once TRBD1 TGTGCCAGTAACCGGCAGGGGGCGAGTAGAAATCAGCCCCAGCATTTT CASNRQGASRNQPQHF
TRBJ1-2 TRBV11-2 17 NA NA TGTGCCAGCAGCTTAAGTTATCTCCGTGGTCTTAACTATGGCTACACCTTC CASSLSYLRGLNYGYTF
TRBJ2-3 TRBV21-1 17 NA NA TGTGCCAGCAGTCCCCTAATGCAGCGGGATAGCACAGATACGCAGTATTTT CASSPLMQRDSTDTQYF
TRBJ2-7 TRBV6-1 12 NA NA TGTGCCAGCTGCGGGCTTTCCTACGAGCAGTACTTC CASCGLSYEQYF
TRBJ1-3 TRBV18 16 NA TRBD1 TGTGCCAGCTCACCCGCACAGGGGCGCTCTGGAAACACCATATATTTT CASSPAQGRSGNTIYF
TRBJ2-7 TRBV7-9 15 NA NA TGTGCCAGCAGCTTAGCGGGGTCAGAGAGGGACGAGCAGTACTTC CASSLAGSERDEQYF
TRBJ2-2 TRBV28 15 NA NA TGTGCCAGCAGTTTGGGGGGTTTAGGCACCGGGGAGCTGTTTTTT CASSLGGLGTGELFF
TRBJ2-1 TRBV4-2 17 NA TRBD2 TGTGCCAGCAGCCAAGGTCAGCGGGAGGGTTCCTACAATGAGCAGTTCTTC CASSQGQREGSYNEQFF
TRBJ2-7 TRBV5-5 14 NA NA TGTGCCAGCAGCACGCCGACAGGAGCCTACGAGCAGTACTTC CASSTPTGAYEQYF
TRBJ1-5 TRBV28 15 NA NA TGTGCCAGCAGTATAACCCGACTCAGGGGTCAGCCCCAGCATTTT CASSITRLRGQPQHF
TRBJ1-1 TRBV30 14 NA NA TGTGCCTGGAGTGTGTGGCAGGGCGCGTCTGAAGCTTTCTTT CAWSVWQGASEAFF
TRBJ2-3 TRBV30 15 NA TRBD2 TGTGCCTGGAGTGCGGGTAGCGGGAGGGCAGATACGCAGTATTTT CAWSAGSGRADTQYF
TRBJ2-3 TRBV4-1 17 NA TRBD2 TGCGCCAGCAGCCATCTCCCCACTAGCGGGAGGACAGATACGCAGTATTTT CASSHLPTSGRTDTQYF
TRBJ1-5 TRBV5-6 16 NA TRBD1 TGTGCCAGCCACTTGGCGGGACAGGGGGATAATCAGCCCCAGCATTTT CASHLAGQGDNQPQHF
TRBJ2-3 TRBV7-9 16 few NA TGTGCCAGCAGCCATCCCCGGGCAGGGGGCACAGATACGCAGTATTTT CASSHPRAGGTDTQYF
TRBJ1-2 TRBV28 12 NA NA TGTGCCAGCAGTTTTCTGGGGGCGGGCTACACCTTC CASSFLGAGYTF
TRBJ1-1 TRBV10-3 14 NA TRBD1 TGTGCCATCAGGGAGGGACAGGCGAACACTGAAGCTTTCTTT CAIREGQANTEAFF
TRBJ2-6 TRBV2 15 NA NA TGTGCCAGCACCGAGGCGCGCTCTGGGGCCAACGTCCTGACTTTC CASTEARSGANVLTF
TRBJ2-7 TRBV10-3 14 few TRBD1 TGTGCCATCCGGTGGGACAGTGGGTCCTACGAGCAGTACTTC CAIRWDSGSYEQYF
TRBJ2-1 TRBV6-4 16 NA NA TGTGCCAGCAGTGAGCGAGCAGGACGCTCCTACAATGAGCAGTTCTTC CASSERAGRSYNEQFF
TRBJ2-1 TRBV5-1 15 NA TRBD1 TGCGCCAGCAGCTTGTGGGGACAGGGGGCCAATGAGCAGTTCTTC CASSLWGQGANEQFF
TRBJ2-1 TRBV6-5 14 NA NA TGTGCCAGCAAGAGCGACCATGGGAACGGCGGGCAGTTCTTC CASKSDHGNGGQFF
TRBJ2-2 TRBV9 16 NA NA TGTGCCAGCAGCGAGGCCCTAGGTCGGGACACCGGGGAGCTGTTTTTT CASSEALGRDTGELFF
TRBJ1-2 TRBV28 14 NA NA TGTGCCAGCAGGGAGTCAACAGGGTCAAATGGCTACACCTTC CASRESTGSNGYTF
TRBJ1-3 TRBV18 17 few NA TGTGCCAGCTCACCATCCCTCGAGCCGAACTCTGGAAACACCATATATTTT CASSPSLEPNSGNTIYF
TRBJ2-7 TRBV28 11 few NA TGTGCCAGCAGAGCAGGTAACGAGCAGTACTTC CASRAGNEQYF
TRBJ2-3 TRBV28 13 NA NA TGTGCCAGCAGCTTGGTGGGCACAGATACGCAGTATTTT CASSLVGTDTQYF
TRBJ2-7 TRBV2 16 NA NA TGTGCCAGCAGTGAAGTTCGAGCCGACGGGCACTACGAGCAGTACTTC CASSEVRADGHYEQYF
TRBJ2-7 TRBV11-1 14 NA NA TGTGCCAGCAGCTTAGGAGGACATTCCTACGAGCAGTACTTC CASSLGGHSYEQYF
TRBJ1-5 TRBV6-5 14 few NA TGTGCCAGCAGTTCCCCTTCCTCAGGACAGCCCCAGCATTTT CASSSPSSGQPQHF
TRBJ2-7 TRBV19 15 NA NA TGTGCCAGTAGTATAGCAGGACTACCAACCTACGAGCAGTACTTC CASSIAGLPTYEQYF
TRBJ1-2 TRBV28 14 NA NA TGTGCCAGCAACTACGGGGGGCGAGGCTATGGCTACACCTTC CASNYGGRGYGYTF
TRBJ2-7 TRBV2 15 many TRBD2 TGTGCCAGCAGATCCCTAGCGGGACGCACGGACGAGCAGTACTTC CASRSLAGRTDEQYF
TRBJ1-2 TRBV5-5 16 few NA TGTGCCAGCAGCTTGGCAGGAGGAGGGGTAAACTATGGCTACACCTTC CASSLAGGGVNYGYTF
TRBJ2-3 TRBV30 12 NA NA TGTGCCTGGGGGGGTAGCACAGATACGCAGTATTTT CAWGGSTDTQYF
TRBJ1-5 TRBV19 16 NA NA TGTGCCAGTAGGCCCGGCCGGGACGCGGACAATCAGCCCCAGCATTTT CASRPGRDADNQPQHF
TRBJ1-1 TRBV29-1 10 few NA TGCAGCGTTTTTGGGGCTGAAGCTTTCTTT CSVFGAEAFF
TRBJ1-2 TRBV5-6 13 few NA TGTGCCAGCAGCCCCGGAGGGGTCTATGGCTACACCTTC CASSPGGVYGYTF
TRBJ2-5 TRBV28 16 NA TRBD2 TGTGCCAGCAGTGCCAGTGGCGCGGGGGATCAAGAGACCCAGTACTTC CASSASGAGDQETQYF
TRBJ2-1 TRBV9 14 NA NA TGTGCCAGCAGCCCCAGGGGGGGCGGGAATGAGCAGTTCTTC CASSPRGGGNEQFF
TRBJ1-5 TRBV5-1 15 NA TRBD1 TGCGCCAGCAGCTTGGGGACAGGGTCCTATCAGCCCCAGCATTTT CASSLGTGSYQPQHF
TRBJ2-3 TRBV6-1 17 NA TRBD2 TGTGCCAGCAGTGAAGCTTGGACTAGCGGGTTCGTAGATACGCAGTATTTT CASSEAWTSGFVDTQYF
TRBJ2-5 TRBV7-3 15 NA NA TGTGCCAGCAGCTTAGGTTCAACCCCCCAAGAGACCCAGTACTTC CASSLGSTPQETQYF
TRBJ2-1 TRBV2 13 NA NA TGTGCCAGCAGTCGGGACTCCTACAATGAGCAGTTCTTC CASSRDSYNEQFF
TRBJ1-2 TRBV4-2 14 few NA TGTGCCAGCAGCTATACAGGTCTTAACTATGGCTACACCTTC CASSYTGLNYGYTF